This T cell receptor beta chain was captured in a study of cytomegalovirus exposure and HLA in healthy donors. Broader study findings: When a later analysis was performed, an Asian-associated ancestry cluster reportedly had fewer N-insertions than the approximately 690-donor mean. Prediction of most subjects' HLA-A and HLA-B alleles by TCR beta sequences was reportedly accurate.

V lost 2 bases, J lost 3 bases, and 5 bases lay in between. The V gene's germline CDR1 is MGHDK and CDR2 SYGVNS. The CDR3 runs 12 residues. Only a few counts were recorded for this clone. As yet, its antigen is unknown. With 60 Vbeta and 13 Jbeta primers, the PCR was carried out. Some clones are missing from TCRdb's copy, which holds only in-frame ones; the method was immunoSEQ multiplex PCR. The table includes 85,000 to 110,000 clones, approximately 79% detected once. The sequencing sample was made of PBMCs. This receptor was identified in a man in his forties or fifties in good health and CMV-seropositive. This chain links TRBV25-1 with TRBJ2-7; D remains ambiguous. The CDR3 sequence: CASSERFYEQYF. The DNA for the CDR3 is TGTGCCAGCAGTGAACGGTTCTACGAGCAGTACTTC.